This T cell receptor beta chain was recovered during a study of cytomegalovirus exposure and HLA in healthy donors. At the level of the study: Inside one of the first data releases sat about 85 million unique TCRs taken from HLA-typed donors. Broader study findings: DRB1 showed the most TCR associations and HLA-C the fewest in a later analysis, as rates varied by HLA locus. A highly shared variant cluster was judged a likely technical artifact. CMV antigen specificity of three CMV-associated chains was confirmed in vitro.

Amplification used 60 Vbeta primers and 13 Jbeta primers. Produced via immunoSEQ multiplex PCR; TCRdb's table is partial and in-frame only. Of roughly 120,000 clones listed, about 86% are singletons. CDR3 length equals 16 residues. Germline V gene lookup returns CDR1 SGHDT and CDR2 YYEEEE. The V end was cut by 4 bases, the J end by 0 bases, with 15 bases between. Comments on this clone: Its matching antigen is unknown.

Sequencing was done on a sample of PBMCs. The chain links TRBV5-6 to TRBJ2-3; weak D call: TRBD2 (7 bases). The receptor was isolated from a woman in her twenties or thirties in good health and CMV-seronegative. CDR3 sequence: CASSLGGRPSTDTQYF. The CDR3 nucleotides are TGTGCCAGCAGCCTGGGGGGGCGCCCAAGCACAGATACGCAGTATTTT.